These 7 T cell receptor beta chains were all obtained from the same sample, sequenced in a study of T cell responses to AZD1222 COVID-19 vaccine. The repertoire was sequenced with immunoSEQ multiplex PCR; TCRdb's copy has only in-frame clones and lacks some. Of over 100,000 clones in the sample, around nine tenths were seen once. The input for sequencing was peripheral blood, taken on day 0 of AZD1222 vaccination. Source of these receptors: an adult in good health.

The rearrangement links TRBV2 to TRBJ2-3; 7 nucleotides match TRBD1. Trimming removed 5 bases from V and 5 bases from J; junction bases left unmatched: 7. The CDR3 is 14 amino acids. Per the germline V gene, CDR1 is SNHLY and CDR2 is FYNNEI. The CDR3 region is CASSQTGIVDTQYF. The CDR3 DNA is TGTGCCAGCAGTCAGACAGGGATAGTAGATACGCAGTATTTT. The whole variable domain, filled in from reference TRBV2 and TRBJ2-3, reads EPEVTQTPSHQVTQMGQEVILRCVPISNHLYFYWYRQILGQKVEFLVSFYNNEISEKSEIFDDQFSVERPDGSNFTLKIRSTKLEDSAMYFCASSQTGIVDTQYFGPGTRLTVL.

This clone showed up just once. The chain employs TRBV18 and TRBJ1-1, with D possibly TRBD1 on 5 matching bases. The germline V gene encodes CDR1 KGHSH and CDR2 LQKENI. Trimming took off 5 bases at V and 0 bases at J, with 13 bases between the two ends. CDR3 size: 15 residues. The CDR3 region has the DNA TGTGCCAGCTCAACGAATACAGGATTGAACACTGAAGCTTTCTTT. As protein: CASSTNTGLNTEAFF.

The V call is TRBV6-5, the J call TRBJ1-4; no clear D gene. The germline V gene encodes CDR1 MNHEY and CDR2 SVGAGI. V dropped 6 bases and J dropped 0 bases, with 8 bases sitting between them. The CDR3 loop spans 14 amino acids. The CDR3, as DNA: TGTGCCAGCAGGACTACTACAACTAATGAAAAACTGTTTTTT. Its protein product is CASRTTTTNEKLFF.

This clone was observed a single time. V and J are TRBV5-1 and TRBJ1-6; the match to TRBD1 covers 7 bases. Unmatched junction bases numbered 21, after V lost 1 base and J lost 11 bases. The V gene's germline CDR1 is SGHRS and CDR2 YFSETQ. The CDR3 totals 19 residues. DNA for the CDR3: TGCGCCAGCAGCTTGTCCTCCGGAGAGATACAGGGGAGAAGCACACCCCTCCACTTT. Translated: CASSLSSGEIQGRSTPLHF.

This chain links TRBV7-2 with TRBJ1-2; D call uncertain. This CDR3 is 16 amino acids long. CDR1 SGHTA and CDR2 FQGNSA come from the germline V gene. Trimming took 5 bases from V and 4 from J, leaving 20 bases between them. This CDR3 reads CASSLFLGMRSYGYTF. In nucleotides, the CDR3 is TGTGCCAGCAGCCTCTTCTTAGGGATGCGGAGCTATGGCTACACCTTC.

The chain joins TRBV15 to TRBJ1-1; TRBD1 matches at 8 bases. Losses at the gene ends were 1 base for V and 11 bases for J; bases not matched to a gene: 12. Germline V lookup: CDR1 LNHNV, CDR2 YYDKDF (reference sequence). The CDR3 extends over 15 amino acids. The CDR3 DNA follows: TGTGCCACCAGCAGAGGGACAGGGTCGTCGAGGGGGGCTTTCTTT. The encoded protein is CATSRGTGSSRGAFF.

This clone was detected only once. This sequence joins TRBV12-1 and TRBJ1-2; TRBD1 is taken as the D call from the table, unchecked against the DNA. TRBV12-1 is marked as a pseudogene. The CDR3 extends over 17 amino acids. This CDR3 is CASSFSCSGAGNYGYTF. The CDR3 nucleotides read TGTGCCAGCAGCTTTTCGTGTTCAGGGGCGGGTAACTATGGCTACACCTTC.